The rows below give T cell receptor beta chains drawn from one sample of a study of cytomegalovirus exposure and HLA in healthy donors. Assay used: immunoSEQ multiplex PCR; TCRdb lists only in-frame clones, some missing. The sample lists 140,000 to 150,000 clones, 60% to 80% seen once, with around 3.7% in the top ten. Sequencing was performed on PBMCs. These TCRs come from a male donor in good health and CMV-seronegative. Both conserved end residues are part of each CDR3. The D gene is left open where the match is weak. Size values are once, few and many counts, or a class for expanded clones, and some rows have none.

>TRBJ2-3|TRBV5-1|TRBD2|-|17
TGCGCCAGCAGACCCGGGACTAGCGGGGCTAGCACAGATACGCAGTATTTT
CASRPGTSGASTDTQYF
>TRBJ2-3|TRBV6-6|TRBD2|-|16
TGTGCCAGCAGACCTCCAGCGGGGGAGAGCACAGATACGCAGTATTTT
CASRPPAGESTDTQYF
>TRBJ2-1|TRBV11-2|-|-|13
TGTGCCAGCAGCTTTGCACTAGCTGGGGAGCAGTTCTTC
CASSFALAGEQFF
>TRBJ1-4|TRBV19|-|-|13
TGTGCCAGTAGTGTCGACCCTAGCGGAAAACTGTTTTTT
CASSVDPSGKLFF
>TRBJ2-3|TRBV7-8|TRBD2|-|15
TGTGCCAGCAGCTTAAGGCGGGAGAGGTCAGATACGCAGTATTTT
CASSLRRERSDTQYF
>TRBJ1-2|TRBV6-1|TRBD1|-|14
TGTGCCAGCAAGACGGGACAGGGAGGCTATGGCTACACCTTC
CASKTGQGGYGYTF
>TRBJ1-4|TRBV4-1|TRBD1|-|16
TGCGCCAGCAGCCAAATGCTCGGACAGGGAGACGAAAAACTGTTTTTT
CASSQMLGQGDEKLFF
>TRBJ2-7|TRBV5-1|-|-|12
TGCGCCAGCAGTTCCCCGGGGTACGAGCAGTACTTC
CASSSPGYEQYF
>TRBJ1-6|TRBV18|-|-|15
TGTGCCAGCTCACGACGGGACACTAATAATTCACCCCTCCACTTT
CASSRRDTNNSPLHF
>TRBJ2-6|TRBV19|-|-|16
TGTGCCAGTAGGCCGGCGGGGCAAGCTGGGGCCAACGTCCTGACTTTC
CASRPAGQAGANVLTF
>TRBJ1-4|TRBV5-1|TRBD1|-|16
TGCGCCAGCAGCTTGTGGGGGACAGGGAGAGGTGAAAAACTGTTTTTT
CASSLWGTGRGEKLFF
>TRBJ1-5|TRBV5-6|-|-|13
TGTGCCCCCCCCGGGAGAAGCAATCAGCCCCAGCATTTT
CAPPGRSNQPQHF
>TRBJ2-2|TRBV5-4|TRBD2|few|15
TGTGCCAGCAGCTTGGTACGGCGGGGGACCGGGGAGCTGTTTTTT
CASSLVRRGTGELFF
>TRBJ1-3|TRBV5-5|TRBD1|-|16
TGTGCCAGCAGCTTGGCCCTGGGACAGTCTGGAAACACCATATATTTT
CASSLALGQSGNTIYF
>TRBJ1-2|TRBV6-5|-|-|12
TGTGCCAGCACCGACAGTTATTATGGCTACACCTTC
CASTDSYYGYTF
>TRBJ1-2|TRBV7-2|TRBD1|-|14
TGTGCCAGCAGCTTAGGGGACAGGGCCTATGGCTACACCTTC
CASSLGDRAYGYTF
>TRBJ2-5|TRBV6-1|-|-|13
TGTGCCAGCATCGGAGCCAGGGCTGAGACCCAGTACTTC
CASIGARAETQYF
>TRBJ2-2|TRBV5-5|-|-|16
TGTGCCAGCAGCTTGGCTGGGGCTACCAACACCGGGGAGCTGTTTTTT
CASSLAGATNTGELFF
>TRBJ2-1|TRBV5-6|-|few|13
TGTGCCAGCAGCCGCCCGCAGGGAAATGAGCAGTTCTTC
CASSRPQGNEQFF
>TRBJ2-7|TRBV7-9|TRBD1|-|16
TGTGCCAGCAGCTTAGGAACACAGGGGTCATACTACGAGCAGTACTTC
CASSLGTQGSYYEQYF
>TRBJ1-1|TRBV4-3|TRBD1|-|14
TGCGCCAGCAGCCGCGACACAGGGGGCACTGAAGCTTTCTTT
CASSRDTGGTEAFF
>TRBJ1-3|TRBV2|-|-|12
TGTGCCAGCAGCGTGACAGGAAACACCATATATTTT
CASSVTGNTIYF
>TRBJ2-3|TRBV5-1|-|-|12
TGCGCCAGCAGCTTTCCAACAGATACGCAGTATTTT
CASSFPTDTQYF
>TRBJ2-3|TRBV7-3|TRBD1|-|15
TGTGCCAGCAGCTTATTGGGACAGAGCACAGATACGCAGTATTTT
CASSLLGQSTDTQYF
>TRBJ2-1|TRBV15|-|-|15
TGTGCCACCAGCAGAGCGCCGGGACAAGGAAATGAGCAGTTCTTC
CATSRAPGQGNEQFF
>TRBJ2-1|TRBV7-9|TRBD2|-|14
TGTGCCCTGGGGCGGGGGAACTCCTACAATGAGCAGTTCTTC
CALGRGNSYNEQFF
>TRBJ1-2|TRBV15|-|-|17
TGTGCCACCAGCAGAGATCCGGGGGGTGGGGGGAACTATGGCTACACCTTC
CATSRDPGGGGNYGYTF
>TRBJ2-2|TRBV18|-|-|15
TGTGCCAGCTCACCCGGGACAACGAACACCGGGGAGCTGTTTTTT
CASSPGTTNTGELFF